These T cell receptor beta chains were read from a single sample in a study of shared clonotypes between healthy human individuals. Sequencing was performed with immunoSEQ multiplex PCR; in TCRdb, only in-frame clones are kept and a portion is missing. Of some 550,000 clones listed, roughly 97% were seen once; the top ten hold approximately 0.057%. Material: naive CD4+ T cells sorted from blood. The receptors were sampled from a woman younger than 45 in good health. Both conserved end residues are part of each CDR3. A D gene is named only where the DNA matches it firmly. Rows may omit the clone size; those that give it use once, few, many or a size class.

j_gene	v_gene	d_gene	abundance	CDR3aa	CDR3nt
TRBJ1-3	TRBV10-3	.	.	CAIMWSSGNTIYF	TGTGCCATCATGTGGTCCTCTGGAAACACCATATATTTT
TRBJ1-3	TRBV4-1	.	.	CASSHLLDGITLYF	TGCGCCAGCAGCCACCTACTAGACGGGATTACTTTATATTTT
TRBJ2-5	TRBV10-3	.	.	CAISESSLEETQYF	TGTGCCATCAGTGAGTCGAGTCTAGAAGAGACCCAGTACTTC
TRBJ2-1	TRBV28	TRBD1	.	CASRGQSYNEQFF	TGTGCCAGCAGGGGACAGTCCTACAATGAGCAGTTCTTC
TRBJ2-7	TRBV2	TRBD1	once	CASSDWDSPYEQYF	TGTGCCAGCAGTGATTGGGACAGTCCCTACGAGCAGTACTTC
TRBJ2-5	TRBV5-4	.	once	CASSTTGFVALQETQYF	TGTGCCAGCAGTACCACAGGGTTCGTCGCTTTACAAGAGACCCAGTACTTC
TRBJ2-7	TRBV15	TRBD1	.	CATSRRDRIHEQYF	TGTGCCACCAGCAGAAGGGACAGGATCCACGAGCAGTACTTC
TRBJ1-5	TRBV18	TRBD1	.	CASSPGQENQPQHF	TGTGCCAGCTCACCAGGACAGGAGAATCAGCCCCAGCATTTT
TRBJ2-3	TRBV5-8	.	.	CASSLGLVRDTDTQYF	TGTGCCAGCAGCTTGGGACTAGTGAGGGACACAGATACGCAGTATTTT
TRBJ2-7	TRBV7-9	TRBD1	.	CASRQTTGDSYEQYF	TGTGCCAGCAGACAAACTACAGGGGACTCCTACGAGCAGTACTTC
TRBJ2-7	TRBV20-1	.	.	CSILGYEQYF	TGCAGTATACTAGGGTACGAGCAGTACTTC
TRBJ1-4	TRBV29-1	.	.	CSVGGGNEKLFF	TGCAGCGTCGGTGGGGGGAATGAAAAACTGTTTTTT
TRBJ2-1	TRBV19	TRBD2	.	CASRLAGGSNEQFF	TGTGCCAGCCGCCTAGCGGGAGGCAGCAATGAGCAGTTCTTC
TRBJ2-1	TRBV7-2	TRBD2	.	CASSHGLAGGYEQFF	TGTGCCAGCAGCCACGGGCTAGCGGGAGGCTATGAGCAGTTCTTC
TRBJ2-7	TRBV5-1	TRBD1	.	CASSSSTGGDPYEQYF	TGCGCCAGCAGCTCGTCAACAGGGGGCGACCCCTACGAGCAGTACTTC
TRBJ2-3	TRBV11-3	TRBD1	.	CASSRGTETSTDTQYF	TGTGCCAGCAGCCGTGGGACAGAGACTAGCACAGATACGCAGTATTTT
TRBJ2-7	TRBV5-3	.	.	CARDSKENYEQYF	TGTGCCAGAGACTCTAAGGAGAATTACGAGCAGTACTTC